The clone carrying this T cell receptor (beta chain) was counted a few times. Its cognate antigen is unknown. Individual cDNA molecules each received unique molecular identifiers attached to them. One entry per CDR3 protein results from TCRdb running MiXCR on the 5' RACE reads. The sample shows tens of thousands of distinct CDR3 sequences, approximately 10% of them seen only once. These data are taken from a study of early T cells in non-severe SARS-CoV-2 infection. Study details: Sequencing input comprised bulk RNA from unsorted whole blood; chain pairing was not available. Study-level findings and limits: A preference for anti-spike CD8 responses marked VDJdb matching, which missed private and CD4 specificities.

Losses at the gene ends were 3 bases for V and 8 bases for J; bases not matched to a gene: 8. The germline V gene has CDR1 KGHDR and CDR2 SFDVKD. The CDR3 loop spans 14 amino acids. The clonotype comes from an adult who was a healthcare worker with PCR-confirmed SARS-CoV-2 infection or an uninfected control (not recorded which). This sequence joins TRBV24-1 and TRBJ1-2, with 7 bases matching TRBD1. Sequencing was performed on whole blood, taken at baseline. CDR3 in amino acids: CATSDTDRVEGYTF. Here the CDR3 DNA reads TGTGCCACCAGTGATACTGACAGGGTTGAAGGCTACACCTTC.